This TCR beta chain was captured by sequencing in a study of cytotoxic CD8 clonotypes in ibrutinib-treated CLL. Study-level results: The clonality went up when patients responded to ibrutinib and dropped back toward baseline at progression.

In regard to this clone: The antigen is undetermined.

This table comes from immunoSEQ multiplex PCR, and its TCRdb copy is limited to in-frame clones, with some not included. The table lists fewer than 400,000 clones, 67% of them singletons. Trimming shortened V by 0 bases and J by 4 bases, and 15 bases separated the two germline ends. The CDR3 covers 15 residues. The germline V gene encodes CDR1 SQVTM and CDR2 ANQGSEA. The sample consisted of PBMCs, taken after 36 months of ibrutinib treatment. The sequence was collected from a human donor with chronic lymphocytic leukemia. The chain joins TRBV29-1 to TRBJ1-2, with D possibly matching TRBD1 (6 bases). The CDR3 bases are TGCAGCGTTGAAGAGATGGGGAACAGGGCCTATGGCTACACCTTC. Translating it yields CSVEEMGNRAYGYTF.